The 3 T cell receptor beta chains reported below all come from one sample, sequenced in a study of cytomegalovirus exposure and HLA in healthy donors. 13 Jbeta primers and 60 Vbeta primers were used for the PCR. Sequencing used immunoSEQ multiplex PCR; TCRdb keeps in-frame clones, though not all of them. The sample has under 150,000 clones, 75% to 85% seen once; the top ten hold around 4.5%. Sequencing used PBMCs. The receptors come from a man aged 30 to 39 in good health and CMV-seropositive.

Of note for this clone: An end of the junction differs from the germline gene, which may be a read error. Other nucleotide sequences from this sample produce the same CDR3. The chain carries TRBV4-3 and TRBJ2-3; D is unresolved. The CDR3 length is 16 residues. Per germline, CDR1 LGHNA and CDR2 YSLEER. CDR3 in amino acids: CASSQAYGQTTDTQYF. The CDR3 DNA reads as TGCGCCAGTAGCCAAGCCTATGGGCAGACCACAGATACGCAGTATTTT.

The CDR3 DNA reads TGTGCCACCAGCAGAGATAAAAATGAGTACGAGCAGTACTTC. It specifies CATSRDKNEYEQYF. The rearrangement links TRBV15 to TRBJ2-7; D is uncertain. CDR1 and CDR2 (germline): LNHNV, YYDKDF (reference sequence). The CDR3 is made up of 14 amino acids. V was shortened by 0 bases and J by 4 bases, with 10 bases between the two germline ends.

Notes on this clone: At one boundary the junction diverges from the germline segment, which might be a read error. The chain links TRBV7-9 to TRBJ2-6, with a possible D match to TRBD1 (5 bases). The CDR3 totals 13 residues. The germline gives CDR1 SEHNR, CDR2 FQNEAQ (reference sequence). As DNA, the CDR3 is TGTGCCAGCAGCTTAGCAGGGGCCAACGGCCTGACTTTC. Encoded protein: CASSLAGANGLTF.